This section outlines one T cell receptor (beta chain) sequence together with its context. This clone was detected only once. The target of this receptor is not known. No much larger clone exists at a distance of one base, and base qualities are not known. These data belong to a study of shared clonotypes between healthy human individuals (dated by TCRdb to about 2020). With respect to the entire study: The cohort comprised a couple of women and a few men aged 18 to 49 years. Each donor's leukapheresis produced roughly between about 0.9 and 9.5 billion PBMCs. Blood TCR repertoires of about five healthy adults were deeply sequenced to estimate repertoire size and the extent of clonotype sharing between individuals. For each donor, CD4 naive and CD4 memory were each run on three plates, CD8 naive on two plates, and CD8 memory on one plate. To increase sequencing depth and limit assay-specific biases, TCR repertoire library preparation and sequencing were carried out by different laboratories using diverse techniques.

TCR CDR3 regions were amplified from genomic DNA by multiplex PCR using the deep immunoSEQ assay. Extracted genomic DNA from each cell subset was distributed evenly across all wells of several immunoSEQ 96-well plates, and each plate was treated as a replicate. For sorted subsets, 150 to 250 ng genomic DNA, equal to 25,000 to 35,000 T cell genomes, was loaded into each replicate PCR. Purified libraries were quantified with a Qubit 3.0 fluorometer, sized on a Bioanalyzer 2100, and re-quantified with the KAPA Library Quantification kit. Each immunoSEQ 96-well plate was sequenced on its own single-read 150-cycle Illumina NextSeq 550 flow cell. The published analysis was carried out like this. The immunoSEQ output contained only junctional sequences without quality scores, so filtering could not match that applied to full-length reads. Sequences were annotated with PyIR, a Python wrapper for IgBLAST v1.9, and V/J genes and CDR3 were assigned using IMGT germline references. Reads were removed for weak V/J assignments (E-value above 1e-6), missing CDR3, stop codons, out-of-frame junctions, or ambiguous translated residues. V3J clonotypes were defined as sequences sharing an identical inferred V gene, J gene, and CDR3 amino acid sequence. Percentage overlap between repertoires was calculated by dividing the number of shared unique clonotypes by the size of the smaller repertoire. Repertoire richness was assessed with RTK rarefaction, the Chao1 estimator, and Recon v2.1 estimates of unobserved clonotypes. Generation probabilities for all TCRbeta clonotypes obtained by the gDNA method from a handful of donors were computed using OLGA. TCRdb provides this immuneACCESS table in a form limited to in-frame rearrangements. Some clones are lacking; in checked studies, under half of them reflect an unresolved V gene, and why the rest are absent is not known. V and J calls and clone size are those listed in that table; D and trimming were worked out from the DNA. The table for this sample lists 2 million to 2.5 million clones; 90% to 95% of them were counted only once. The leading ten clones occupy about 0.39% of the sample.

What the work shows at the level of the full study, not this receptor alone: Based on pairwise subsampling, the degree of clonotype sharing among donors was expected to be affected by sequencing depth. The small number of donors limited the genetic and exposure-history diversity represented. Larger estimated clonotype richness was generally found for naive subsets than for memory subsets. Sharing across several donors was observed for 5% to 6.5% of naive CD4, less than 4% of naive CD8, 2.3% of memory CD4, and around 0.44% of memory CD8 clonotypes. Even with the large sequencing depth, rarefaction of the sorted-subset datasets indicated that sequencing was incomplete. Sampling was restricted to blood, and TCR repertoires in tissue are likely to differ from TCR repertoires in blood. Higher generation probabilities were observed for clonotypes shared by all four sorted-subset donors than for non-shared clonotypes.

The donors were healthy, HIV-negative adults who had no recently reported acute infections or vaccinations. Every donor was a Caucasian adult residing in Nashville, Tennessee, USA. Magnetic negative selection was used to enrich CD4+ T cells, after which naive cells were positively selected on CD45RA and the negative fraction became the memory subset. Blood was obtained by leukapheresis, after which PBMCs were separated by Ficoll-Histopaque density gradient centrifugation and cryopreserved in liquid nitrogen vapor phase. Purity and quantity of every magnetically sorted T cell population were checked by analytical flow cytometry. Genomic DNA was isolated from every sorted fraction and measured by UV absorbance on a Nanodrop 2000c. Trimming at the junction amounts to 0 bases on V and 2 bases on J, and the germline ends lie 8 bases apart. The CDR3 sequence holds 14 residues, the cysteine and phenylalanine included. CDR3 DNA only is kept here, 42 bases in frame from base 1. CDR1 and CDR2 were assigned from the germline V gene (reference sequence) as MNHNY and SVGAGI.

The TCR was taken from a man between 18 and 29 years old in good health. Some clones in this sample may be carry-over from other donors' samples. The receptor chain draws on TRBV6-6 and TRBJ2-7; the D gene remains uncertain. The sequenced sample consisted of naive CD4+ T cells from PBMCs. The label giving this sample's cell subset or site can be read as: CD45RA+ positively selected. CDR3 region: CASSYSTVTYEQYF. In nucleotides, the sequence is TGTGCCAGCAGTTACTCGACGGTTACCTACGAGCAGTACTTC.